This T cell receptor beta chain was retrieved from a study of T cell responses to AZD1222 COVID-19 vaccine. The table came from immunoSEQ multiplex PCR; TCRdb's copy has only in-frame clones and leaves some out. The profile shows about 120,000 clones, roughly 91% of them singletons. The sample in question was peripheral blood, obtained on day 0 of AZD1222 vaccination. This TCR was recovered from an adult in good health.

The CDR3 DNA reads as TGTGCCTGGAGTGTTGGCGGAAGAGTAGCTTTCTTT. Translation: CAWSVGGRVAFF. The rearrangement links TRBV30 to TRBJ1-1, with unresolved D. Trimming took 0 bases from V and 10 from J, leaving 12 bases between them. Germline CDR1 reads GTSNPN; CDR2 reads SVGIG (reference sequence). This CDR3 is built from 12 residues.